The 14 T cell receptor beta chains given below trace back to one sample, sequenced in a study of OX40 agonist ivuxolimab in advanced cancers. Assay: immunoSEQ multiplex PCR; the TCRdb copy retains only in-frame clones and omits some. Here the sample spans around 110,000 clones, roughly 95% being singletons. The sample here was CD4+ or CD8+ T cells sorted from blood, taken in a trial of the OX40 agonist ivuxolimab. The receptors shown here come from an adult with an advanced solid tumor such as melanoma, head and neck, liver or kidney cancer.

The CDR3 sequence: CASSVRAGNTEAFF. The CDR3 nucleotides are TGTGCCAGCAGCGTAAGGGCAGGGAACACTGAAGCTTTCTTT. The chain links TRBV9 to TRBJ1-1; no clear D gene. Trimming took 1 base from V and 1 from J, leaving 8 bases between them. The CDR3 runs 14 residues. Germline V gene lookup returns CDR1 SGDLS and CDR2 YYNGEE. The full variable domain, completed using reference TRBV9 and TRBJ1-1, is DSGVTQTPKHLITATGQRVTLRCSPRSGDLSVYWYQQSLDQGLQFLIQYYNGEERAKGNILERFSAQQFPDLHSELNLSSLELGDSALYFCASSVRAGNTEAFFGQGTRLTVV.

This rearrangement joins TRBV5-8 to TRBJ2-2; D is possibly TRBD2 (6 bases). The CDR3 covers 17 residues. The V end lost 6 bases, the J end lost 1 base, and 19 bases lay between the germline ends. Germline V lookup: CDR1 SGHTS, CDR2 YDEGEE. The CDR3, as DNA: TGTGCCAGCAACCCGGGGGACCGGAACATGAACACCGGGGAGCTGTTTTTT. Amino acids: CASNPGDRNMNTGELFF.

The chain combines TRBV7-9 with TRBJ1-2; D ambiguous. The V and J ends lost 0 bases and 3 bases respectively, with 14 bases between them. Per the germline V gene, CDR1 is SEHNR and CDR2 is FQNEAQ (reference sequence). The CDR3 runs to 16 residues. For the CDR3, the DNA is TGTGCCAGCAGCTTAGCGCGGGGTCCCCGGGACTATGGCTACACCTTC. Translated, it gives CASSLARGPRDYGYTF.

The genes are TRBV4-3 and TRBJ2-7, with 9 bases identical to TRBD2. The junction had 4 bases not matched to a gene; V was cut back by 0 bases and J by 4 bases. CDR3 length: 15 amino acids. Germline V CDR1 and CDR2: LGHNA, YSLEER. CDR3 amino acids: CASSQDAGGPYEQYF. CDR3 bases: TGCGCCAGCAGCCAAGATGCGGGGGGGCCGTACGAGCAGTACTTC.

The chain joins TRBV5-6 to TRBJ2-3; the D is unclear. V lost 5 bases and J lost 2, with 9 bases in between. This CDR3 spans 13 amino acids. The V gene's germline CDR1 is SGHDT and CDR2 YYEEEE. As DNA, the CDR3 is TGTGCCAGCAGTTTTTCTCTCACAGATACGCAGTATTTT. As protein: CASSFSLTDTQYF.

The V gene is TRBV5-1, the J gene TRBJ2-2; D is unclear. Germline V gene lookup returns CDR1 SGHRS and CDR2 YFSETQ. V was shortened by 0 bases and J by 1 base, with 10 bases between the two germline ends. The CDR3 contains 16 residues. Written as DNA, the CDR3 is TGCGCCAGCAGCTTGGCTGGTACTAAGAACACCGGGGAGCTGTTTTTT. Amino acid sequence: CASSLAGTKNTGELFF.

The chain recombines TRBV2 with TRBJ2-3; a possible D gene is TRBD1 (5 bases). The CDR3 is 14 residues long. The ends were cut back, 10 bases at V and 5 bases at J, with 19 bases in the middle. Germline loops: CDR1 SNHLY, CDR2 FYNNEI. CDR3 loop: CATARDNRGDTQYF. The CDR3 DNA reads TGTGCCACAGCAAGAGACAATAGGGGAGATACGCAGTATTTT.

The chain has TRBV9 and TRBJ1-2, with D possibly matching TRBD1 (5 bases). CDR1 SGDLS and CDR2 YYNGEE come from the germline V gene. V was clipped by 4 bases and J by 6 bases, with 10 bases between them. CDR3 size: 12 residues. CDR3 coding DNA: TGTGCCAGCAGCCGGGGCGTCGATGGCTACACCTTC. Translating it yields CASSRGVDGYTF. The full variable domain, with the rest looked up from reference TRBV9 and TRBJ1-2, is DSGVTQTPKHLITATGQRVTLRCSPRSGDLSVYWYQQSLDQGLQFLIQYYNGEERAKGNILERFSAQQFPDLHSELNLSSLELGDSALYFCASSRGVDGYTFGSGTRLTVV.

The chain carries TRBV7-8 and TRBJ1-2; TRBD1 matches 10 bases. After removal of 5 bases from V and 6 bases from J, the junction contained 9 bases not matched to a gene. This CDR3 spans 15 amino acids. Germline-derived CDR1 and CDR2 are SGHVS and FQNEAQ. The CDR3 reads CASSPRDRGIHGYTF. CDR3 bases: TGTGCCAGCAGCCCCCGGGACAGGGGCATCCATGGCTACACCTTC.

This clone has just a few counts. V and J are TRBV7-3 and TRBJ1-3; TRBD1 agrees at 9 bases. The V and J ends lost 3 bases and 0 bases, in that order; junction bases with no gene match: 6. The CDR3 is 17 residues long. Germline V CDR1 and CDR2: SGHTA, FQGTGA. DNA for the CDR3: TGTGCCAGCAGCTTGGAAGGGACAGGGAGCTCTGGAAACACCATATATTTT. Translating it yields CASSLEGTGSSGNTIYF.

J is TRBJ2-3 and V is TRBV5-4; no reliable D call. The CDR3 is 13 amino acids. Trimming removed 4 bases at V and 5 bases at J, with 11 bases between. The germline V gene has CDR1 SGHNT and CDR2 YYREEE (reference sequence). The CDR3 here is CASSPEIGDTQYF. CDR3 sequence (DNA): TGTGCCAGCAGCCCCGAGATTGGAGATACGCAGTATTTT.

In DNA form, the CDR3 reads TGTGCCAGCAGTTACGTAGGCCGGACTGAAGCTTTCTTT. Amino acid sequence: CASSYVGRTEAFF. The rearrangement joins TRBV6-5 to TRBJ1-1; D remains unclear. Per germline, CDR1 MNHEY and CDR2 SVGAGI. V was shortened by 2 bases and J by 5 bases, with 9 bases between the two germline ends. The CDR3 consists of 13 residues.

The rearrangement links TRBV5-4 to TRBJ2-3; D not resolved. Looked up from germline, CDR1 is SGHNT and CDR2 is YYREEE (reference sequence). The CDR3 runs to 17 residues. Deletions cut 3 bases from V and 5 bases from J, with 22 bases between. CDR3 protein: CASSSATLLSLQDTQYF. CDR3 DNA sequence: TGTGCCAGCAGCTCCGCAACCCTACTCTCGCTGCAAGATACGCAGTATTTT.

V and J are TRBV5-4 and TRBJ2-7; the D is unclear. The CDR3 totals 12 residues. The germline V and J ends were trimmed by 0 bases and 3 bases, with 4 bases remaining between them. Germline V gene data show CDR1 as SGHNT and CDR2 as YYREEE (reference sequence). The CDR3 loop reads CASSLDYYEQYF. The CDR3 region has the DNA TGTGCCAGCAGCTTGGACTACTACGAGCAGTACTTC.